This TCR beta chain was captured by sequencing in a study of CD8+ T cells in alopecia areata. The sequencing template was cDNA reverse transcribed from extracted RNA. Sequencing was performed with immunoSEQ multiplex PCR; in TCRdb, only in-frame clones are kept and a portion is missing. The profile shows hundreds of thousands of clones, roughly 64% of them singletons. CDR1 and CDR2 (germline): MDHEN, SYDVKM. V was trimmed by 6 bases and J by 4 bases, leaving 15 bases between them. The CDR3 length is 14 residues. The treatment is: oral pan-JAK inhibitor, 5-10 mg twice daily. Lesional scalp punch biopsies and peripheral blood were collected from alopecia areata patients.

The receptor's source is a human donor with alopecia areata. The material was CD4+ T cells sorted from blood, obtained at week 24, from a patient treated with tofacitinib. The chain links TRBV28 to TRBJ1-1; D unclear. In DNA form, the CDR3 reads TGTGCCAGCAGCCGTCATGGGTCTGGCACTGAAGCTTTCTTT. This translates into CASSRHGSGTEAFF. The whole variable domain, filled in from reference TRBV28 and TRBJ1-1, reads DVKVTQSSRYLVKRTGEKVFLECVQDMDHENMFWYRQDPGLGLRLIYFSYDVKMKEKGDIPEGYSVSREKKERFSLILESASTNQTSMYLCASSRHGSGTEAFFGQGTRLTVV.